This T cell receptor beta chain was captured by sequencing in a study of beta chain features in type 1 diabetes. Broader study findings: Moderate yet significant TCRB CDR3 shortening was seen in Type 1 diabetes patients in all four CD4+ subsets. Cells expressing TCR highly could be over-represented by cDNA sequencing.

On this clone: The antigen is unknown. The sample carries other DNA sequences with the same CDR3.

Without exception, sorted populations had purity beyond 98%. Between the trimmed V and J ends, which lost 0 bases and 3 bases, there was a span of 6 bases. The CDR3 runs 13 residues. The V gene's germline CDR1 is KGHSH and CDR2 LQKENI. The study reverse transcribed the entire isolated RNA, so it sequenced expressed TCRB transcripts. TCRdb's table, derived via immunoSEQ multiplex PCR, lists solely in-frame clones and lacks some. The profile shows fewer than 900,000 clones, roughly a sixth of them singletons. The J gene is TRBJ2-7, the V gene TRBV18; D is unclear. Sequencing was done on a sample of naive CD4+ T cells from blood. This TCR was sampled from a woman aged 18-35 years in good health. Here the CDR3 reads CASSPPGSYEQYF. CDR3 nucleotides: TGTGCCAGCTCACCACCGGGTAGCTACGAGCAGTACTTC.